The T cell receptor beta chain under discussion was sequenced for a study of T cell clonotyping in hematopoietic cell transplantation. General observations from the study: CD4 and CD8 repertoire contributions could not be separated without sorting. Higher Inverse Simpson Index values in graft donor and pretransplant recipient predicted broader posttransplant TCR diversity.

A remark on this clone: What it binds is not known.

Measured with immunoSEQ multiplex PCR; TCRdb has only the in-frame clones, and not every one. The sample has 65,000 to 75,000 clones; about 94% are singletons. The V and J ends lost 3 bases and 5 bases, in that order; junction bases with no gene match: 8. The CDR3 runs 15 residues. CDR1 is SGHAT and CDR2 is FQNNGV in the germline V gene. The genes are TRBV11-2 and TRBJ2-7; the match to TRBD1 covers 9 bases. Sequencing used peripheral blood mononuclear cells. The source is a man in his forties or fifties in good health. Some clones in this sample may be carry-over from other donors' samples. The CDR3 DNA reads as TGTGCCAGCAGCTTCCGGACAGGGGATTCCCACGAGCAGTACTTC. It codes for CASSFRTGDSHEQYF.